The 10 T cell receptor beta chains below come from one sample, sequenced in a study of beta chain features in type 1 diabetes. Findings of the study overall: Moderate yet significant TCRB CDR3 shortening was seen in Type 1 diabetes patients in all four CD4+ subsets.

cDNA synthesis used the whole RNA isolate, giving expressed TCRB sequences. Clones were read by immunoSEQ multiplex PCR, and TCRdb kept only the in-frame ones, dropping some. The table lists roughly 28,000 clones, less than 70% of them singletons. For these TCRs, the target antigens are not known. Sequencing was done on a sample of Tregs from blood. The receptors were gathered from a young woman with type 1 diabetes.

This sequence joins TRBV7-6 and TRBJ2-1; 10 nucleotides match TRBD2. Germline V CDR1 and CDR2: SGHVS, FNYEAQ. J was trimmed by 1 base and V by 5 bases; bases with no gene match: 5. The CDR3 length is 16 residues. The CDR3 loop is CASSVQLAGSYNEQFF. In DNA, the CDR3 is TGTGCCAGCAGCGTCCAACTAGCGGGATCCTACAATGAGCAGTTCTTC. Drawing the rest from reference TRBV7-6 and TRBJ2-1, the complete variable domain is GAGVSQSPRYKVTKRGQDVALRCDPISGHVSLYWYRQALGQGPEFLTYFNYEAQQDKSGLPNDRFSAERPEGSISTLTIQRTEQRDSAMYRCASSVQLAGSYNEQFFGPGTRLTVL.

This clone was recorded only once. The CDR3 sequence is CSVELRRQGGSYGYTF. The CDR3 nucleotides read TGCAGCGTTGAACTCCGCCGACAGGGGGGAAGCTATGGCTACACCTTC. The chain is built from TRBV29-1 and TRBJ1-2; 9 bases match TRBD1. V lost 2 bases to trimming and J lost 4 bases; unmatched junction nucleotides: 11. The CDR3 sequence is 16 residues long. Germline assignment: CDR1 SQVTM and CDR2 ANQGSEA. Filled out from reference TRBV29-1 and TRBJ1-2, the complete variable domain reads SAVISQKPSRDICQRGTSLTIQCQVDSQVTMMFWYRQQPGQSLTLIATANQGSEATYESGFVIDKFPISRPNLTFSTLTVSNMSPEDSSIYLCSVELRRQGGSYGYTFGSGTRLTVV.

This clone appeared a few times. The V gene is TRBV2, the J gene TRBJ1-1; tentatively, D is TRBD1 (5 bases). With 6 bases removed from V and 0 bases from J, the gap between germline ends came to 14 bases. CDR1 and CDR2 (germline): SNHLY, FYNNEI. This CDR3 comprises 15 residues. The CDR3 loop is CASRLEGQLNTEAFF. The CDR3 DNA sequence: TGTGCCAGCAGGTTGGAGGGGCAGTTGAACACTGAAGCTTTCTTT.

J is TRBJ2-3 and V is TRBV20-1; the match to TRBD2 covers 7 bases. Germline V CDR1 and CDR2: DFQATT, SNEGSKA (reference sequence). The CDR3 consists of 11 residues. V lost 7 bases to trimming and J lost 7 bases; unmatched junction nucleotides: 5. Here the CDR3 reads CSESTSNTQYF. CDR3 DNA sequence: TGCAGTGAGTCGACTAGCAATACGCAGTATTTT.

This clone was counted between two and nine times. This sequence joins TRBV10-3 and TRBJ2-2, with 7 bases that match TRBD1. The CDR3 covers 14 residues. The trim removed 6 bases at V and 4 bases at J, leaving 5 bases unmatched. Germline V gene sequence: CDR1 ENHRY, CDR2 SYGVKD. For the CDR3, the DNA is TGTGCCATCAGCCCGGGACAGAGCACCGGGGAGCTGTTTTTT. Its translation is CAISPGQSTGELFF.

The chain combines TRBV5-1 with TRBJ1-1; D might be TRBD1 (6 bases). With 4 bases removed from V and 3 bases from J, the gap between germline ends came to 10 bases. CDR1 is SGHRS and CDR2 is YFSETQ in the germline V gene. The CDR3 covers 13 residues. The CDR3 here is CASSPQGDTEAFF. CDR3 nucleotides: TGCGCCAGCAGCCCACAGGGTGACACTGAAGCTTTCTTT.

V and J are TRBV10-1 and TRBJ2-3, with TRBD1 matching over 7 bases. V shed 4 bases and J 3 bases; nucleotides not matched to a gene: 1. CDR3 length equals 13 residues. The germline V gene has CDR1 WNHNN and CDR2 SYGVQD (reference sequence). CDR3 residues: CASSVTGTDTQYF. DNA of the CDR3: TGCGCCAGCAGTGTGACAGGGACAGATACGCAGTATTTT.

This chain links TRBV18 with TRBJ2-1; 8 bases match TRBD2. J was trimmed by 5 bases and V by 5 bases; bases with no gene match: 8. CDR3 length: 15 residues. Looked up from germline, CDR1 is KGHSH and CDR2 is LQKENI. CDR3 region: CASSEGLARNNEQFF. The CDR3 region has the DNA TGTGCCAGCTCAGAAGGACTAGCCAGAAACAATGAGCAGTTCTTC.

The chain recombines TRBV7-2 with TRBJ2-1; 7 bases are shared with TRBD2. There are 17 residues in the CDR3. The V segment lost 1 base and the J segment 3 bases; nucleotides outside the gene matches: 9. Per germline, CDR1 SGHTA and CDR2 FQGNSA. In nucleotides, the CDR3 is TGTGCCAGCAGCTTAGTTTCTACTAGCGTAGACTACAATGAGCAGTTCTTC. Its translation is CASSLVSTSVDYNEQFF.

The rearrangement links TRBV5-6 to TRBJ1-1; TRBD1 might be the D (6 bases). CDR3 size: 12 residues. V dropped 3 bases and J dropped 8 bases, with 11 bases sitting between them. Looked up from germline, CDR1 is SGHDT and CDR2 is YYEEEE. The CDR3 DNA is TGTGCCAGCAGCTCGGGGGGGCTAGAAGCTTTCTTT. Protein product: CASSSGGLEAFF.